This T cell receptor (beta chain) was documented in a study of T cells in Graves' hyperthyroidism and ophthalmopathy (dated by TCRdb to the late 2010s). About the investigation overall: Peripheral blood was collected at initial diagnosis, before any treatment. A discovery cohort of around 98 patients, fewer than 50 with Graves' ophthalmopathy and approximately 55 with stable Graves' hyperthyroidism, was used to find distinguishing TCR V-J signatures. Whether ophthalmopathy could be predicted prospectively was tested in an independent validation cohort made up of about 20 hyperthyroidism patients plus 17 patients who later progressed to ophthalmopathy. The 90 or so discovery patients were randomly split 7:3 into training and test sets. In roughly six Graves' hyperthyroidism patients, the study also compared T-cell repertoires from thyroid tissue with T-cell repertoires from blood. After blood sampling, hyperthyroidism patients were treated with methimazole at a starting dose of 30 mg daily, and ophthalmopathy patients were treated with high-dose intravenous methylprednisolone. According to the paper, TCR Vbeta CDR3 sequencing was carried out on 135 peripheral blood samples, which came from 40 to 45 ophthalmopathy, 75 to 80 hyperthyroidism and some 17 progressor patients.

Stable Graves' hyperthyroidism was defined as the absence of progression to ophthalmopathy over 18 months of follow-up. Hyperthyroidism patients were newly diagnosed, had a disease duration of under 2 months, and were aged 18 to 65 years. Any patient with an uncontrolled infection, another autoimmune disease, pregnancy or lactation was excluded. Diagnoses relied on clinical symptoms, serum thyroxine and TRAb, thyroid ultrasound and orbital computed tomography. PBMCs were separated from roughly 10 ml of fresh peripheral blood using Ficoll-Paque density gradient centrifugation. Trizol reagent was used to extract total RNA, and RNA quality was then checked on an Agilent 2100 Bioanalyzer. Amplification of TCR beta CDR3 regions was carried out from RNA transcripts. The TCR CDR3 was subjected to a first round of RT-PCR using the HTBI primer set and the Qiagen OneStep RT-PCR kit. Libraries were constructed in a second round of multiplex PCR, after which size selection and purification were carried out. Sequencing of the libraries was done on an Illumina HiSeq2000 using paired-end 100 bp reads. In the paper's pipeline: SOAPnuke was used to process the raw data, throwing out any read that contained adapters or uncalled bases, had a mean Phred below 15, or lacked an exact constant-primer or identifier match. High-quality paired reads were merged using COPE v1.2.5, and each unique nucleotide sequence was defined as a clonotype. MiTCR v1.1 was used to align clonotypes to the IMGT TRBV, TRBD and TRBJ reference segments. Analysis was restricted to V-J combinations with a frequency above 0.0001, which covered roughly 99% of repertoires. A TCS score was defined as the ratio between F50 (clonal expansion) and ExV (chaos), using BLOSUM62-based TCRdist between CDR3 peptides within each V-J. Welch's t-statistics and random forest reduced roughly 500 V-J features to roughly 13, which were used in a naive Bayes classifier (R e1071). TCRdb itself trimmed the public reads at Q25 with fastp, ran MiXCR and retained productive beta chains. Identical CDR3 proteins give one entry, which carries the most common genes and DNA. For this entry, the V and J calls and clone size follow TCRdb and not the study's own pipeline. The table for this sample lists around 690,000 distinct CDR3 sequences; 15% to 20% of them were counted only once. The top ten constitute about a sixth of the sample.

Points the paper makes about the study in general: Most expanded thyroid clonotypes (frequency above 0.001) were also found in blood, which suggests that blood repertoires may mirror thyroid immune responses. Ophthalmopathy was separated from stable hyperthyroidism by a 13 V-J signature model, with about 86% sensitivity and roughly 81% specificity obtained in cross-validation and 80%/75% obtained in testing. During validation, the model predicted progression to ophthalmopathy a median of approximately 7 months ahead of onset, with almost 71% sensitivity and 72% to 80% specificity. Sample size was not statistically predetermined, and blinding of investigators to group allocation was not performed.

The sample holds many counts of this clonotype. Its target antigen remains unknown. One base away there is no much larger clone; base qualities are not given. Trimming accounts for 3 bases at V and 2 bases at J, while the number of junction bases matched to no gene is 10. The germline V gene specifies SGDLS as CDR1 and YYNGEE as CDR2. The CDR3 covers 16 residues, taking in both the cysteine and the phenylalanine. Only the CDR3 region is kept as DNA, spanning 48 bases read in frame from base 1. Recombination joined TRBV9 with TRBJ1-2, with 7 junctional bases fitting TRBD1. The receptor was isolated from a man aged 45-60 years with Graves' hyperthyroidism. Sequenced material: blood. The CDR3 region reads CASSAARQGPNYGYTF. The DNA reads as follows: TGTGCCAGCAGCGCCGCCCGACAGGGTCCAAACTATGGCTACACCTTC. The reference TRBV9 and TRBJ1-2 proteins fill in what lies around the CDR3, so the full variable domain reads DSGVTQTPKHLITATGQRVTLRCSPRSGDLSVYWYQQSLDQGLQFLIQYYNGEERAKGNILERFSAQQFPDLHSELNLSSLELGDSALYFCASSAARQGPNYGYTFGSGTRLTVV.